The rows below give T cell receptor beta chains drawn from one sample of a study of PD-1 blockade in mismatch repair-deficient tumors. Method: immunoSEQ multiplex PCR; TCRdb's copy keeps in-frame clones and lacks some. Seen here are more than 85,000 clones, roughly four fifths observed once, and the top ten hold roughly 6.3%. Material: peripheral blood, obtained roughly 35 weeks after starting pembrolizumab. The receptors shown here come from an adult with mismatch repair-deficient cancer. CDR3s include the opening cysteine and the closing phenylalanine or tryptophan. The D gene is left open where the match is weak. Rows give clone size only sometimes, using once, few, many, or a class for an expanded clone.

D	J	V	size	DNA	CDR3
TRBD1	TRBJ1-1	TRBV7-9	once	TGTGCCAGCAGCTTAGCGATGGGACAGGGAACGAACACTGAAGCTTTCTTT	CASSLAMGQGTNTEAFF
.	TRBJ2-1	TRBV4-3	.	TGCGCCAGCAGCCACCAAGAGGGGACACGGTCCAATGAGCAGTTCTTC	CASSHQEGTRSNEQFF
.	TRBJ2-2	TRBV27	once	TGTGCCAGCAGTTTTTCTTTTCGAGCGAACACCGGGGAGCTGTTTTTT	CASSFSFRANTGELFF
TRBD1	TRBJ1-2	TRBV10-3	few	TGTGCCATCAGTGGAGAGACAGGGACCTTCGGCTACACCTTC	CAISGETGTFGYTF
.	TRBJ2-7	TRBV27	.	TGTGCCACCCACCAGGGTGGCGAGCAGTACTTC	CATHQGGEQYF
.	TRBJ2-6	TRBV7-3	.	TGTGCCAGCAGCTTAGAGGGGATAGGGGGCTCTGGGGCCAACGTCCTGACTTTC	CASSLEGIGGSGANVLTF
.	TRBJ1-5	TRBV6-4	few	TGTGCCAGCAGTGACATCCTTAGGGGAAAGGGGAATCAGCCCCAGCATTTT	CASSDILRGKGNQPQHF
TRBD2	TRBJ2-3	TRBV5-6	.	TGTGCCAGCAGCCGACGACTAGCGGGAAGCACATATACGCAGTATTTT	CASSRRLAGSTYTQYF
.	TRBJ2-7	TRBV6-6	.	TGTGCCAGCAGGGGACTGCCTTACGAGCAGTACTTC	CASRGLPYEQYF
TRBD1	TRBJ2-1	TRBV11-2	.	TGTGCCAGCAGCACCCGACGAACCTCCGAACAGGGGGCACATGAGCAGTTCTTC	CASSTRRTSEQGAHEQFF
.	TRBJ2-7	TRBV7-9	.	TGTGCCAGCAGCCCTAGGGGGTTCTACGAGCAGTACTTC	CASSPRGFYEQYF
.	TRBJ2-2	TRBV5-1	.	TGCGCCAGCAGCTTCGACAGGACCGGGGAGCTGTTTTTT	CASSFDRTGELFF
.	TRBJ1-4	TRBV15	.	TGTGCCACCAGCACCGACTTCAGGAAACGAAATGAAAAACTGTTTTTT	CATSTDFRKRNEKLFF
TRBD2	TRBJ2-2	TRBV7-9	once	TGTGCCAGCAGCTCAGATCTAGCGGGGAACACCGGGGAGCTGTTTTTT	CASSSDLAGNTGELFF
.	TRBJ1-3	TRBV6-5	.	TGTGCCAGCAGTTACTCCACAGACCCTGGAAACACCATATATTTT	CASSYSTDPGNTIYF
TRBD1	TRBJ2-1	TRBV14	.	TGTGCCAGCAGCCAAGATCTCCCCGTTACAGGGGTTGAGCAGTTCTTC	CASSQDLPVTGVEQFF
.	TRBJ1-2	TRBV28	.	TGTGCCAGCACCTTAGGGGATTTTGGCTATGGCTACACCTTC	CASTLGDFGYGYTF
TRBD1	TRBJ2-5	TRBV5-1	.	TGCGCCAGCAAGGGGACAGGGGAATTGGAGACCCAGTACTTC	CASKGTGELETQYF
.	TRBJ1-2	TRBV5-1	.	TGCGCCAGCAGCAATCCGGACAGCAGCATGAAATATGGCTACACCTTC	CASSNPDSSMKYGYTF
.	TRBJ2-5	TRBV6-6	.	TGTGCCAGCAGTTACAGGGGACAAGAGACCCAGTACTTC	CASSYRGQETQYF
TRBD2	TRBJ2-5	TRBV30	.	TGTGCCTGTTTTCCCGGGACTAGCGGTGAGACCCAGTACTTC	CACFPGTSGETQYF
.	TRBJ2-3	TRBV9	.	TGTGCCAGCAAGGCAGGGGCAAGGCCAGATACGCAGTATTTT	CASKAGARPDTQYF
.	TRBJ2-7	TRBV29-1	.	TGCAGCGTTGATGGAGAGGTTGGGGACTACGAGCAGTACTTC	CSVDGEVGDYEQYF
.	TRBJ1-2	TRBV5-1	.	TGCGCCAGCAGCAAGGACGCGTATGGCTACACCTTC	CASSKDAYGYTF
TRBD1	TRBJ1-4	TRBV19	.	TGTGCCAGTCGAAGACAGGGAACTAATGAAAAACTGTTTTTT	CASRRQGTNEKLFF
.	TRBJ2-7	TRBV2	.	TGTGCCAGCAGTGAACGGGGGCGCAGCACCTACGAGCAGTACTTC	CASSERGRSTYEQYF
TRBD1	TRBJ1-1	TRBV10-3	.	TGTGCCATCAGTGAGATAAGGACAGGCCTGAACACTGAAGCTTTCTTT	CAISEIRTGLNTEAFF
.	TRBJ1-3	TRBV7-9	.	TGTGCCAACGGGGGGCTCCTCTCTGGAAACACCATATATTTT	CANGGLLSGNTIYF
TRBD1	TRBJ2-3	TRBV30	.	TGTGCCTGGGACAGGGGGTTGGGAGATACGCAGTATTTT	CAWDRGLGDTQYF
.	TRBJ2-7	TRBV7-6	few	TGTGCCAGCAGCTTAGTTATCGGGGGTTACGAGCAGTACTTC	CASSLVIGGYEQYF
.	TRBJ2-1	TRBV12-5	.	TGTGCTAGTGGTTTGAACAGTTACAATGAGCAGTTCTTC	CASGLNSYNEQFF
.	TRBJ1-2	TRBV30	.	TGTGCCTGGAGTGAGGGGGAGGGGCACTATGGCTACACCTTC	CAWSEGEGHYGYTF
TRBD2	TRBJ2-7	TRBV9	.	TGTGCCAGCAGCGGAAGGGCTAGCGGGAGCTCCTACGAGCAGTACTTC	CASSGRASGSSYEQYF
TRBD1	TRBJ1-1	TRBV18	.	TGTGCCAGCTCGCCCACAGGGGGCGCGAGTGAAGCTTTCTTT	CASSPTGGASEAFF
.	TRBJ2-3	TRBV7-9	.	TGTGCCAGCAGCCTCTACCGGGAGAGGCCAGATACGCAGTATTTT	CASSLYRERPDTQYF
.	TRBJ2-1	TRBV27	.	TGTGCCAGCAGTTCCAGGAGCTCCTACAATGAGCAGTTCTTC	CASSSRSSYNEQFF
.	TRBJ2-7	TRBV30	few	TGTGCCTGGACTTCAAGCGGAGAGGAGCAGTACTTC	CAWTSSGEEQYF
TRBD1	TRBJ2-1	TRBV5-1	.	TGCGCCAGCAGCTTGTATGGGACAGGGACCTCCTACAATGAGCAGTTCTTC	CASSLYGTGTSYNEQFF
.	TRBJ1-1	TRBV7-3	.	TGTGCCAGCAGCTCCCCGGGAGGAGAAGCTTTCTTT	CASSSPGGEAFF
.	TRBJ2-1	TRBV29-1	.	TGCAGCGTAGCGGTCTCCTACAATGAGCAGTTCTTC	CSVAVSYNEQFF
.	TRBJ1-5	TRBV4-1	.	TGCGCCAGCAGCCTAAGGGAAGGTCCTAGCAATCAGCCCCAGCATTTT	CASSLREGPSNQPQHF
.	TRBJ1-3	TRBV9	.	TGTGCCAGCAGCGTAGGGGGATCACCTGGAAACACCATATATTTT	CASSVGGSPGNTIYF
TRBD2	TRBJ2-7	TRBV6-1	.	TGTGCCAGCAGGGCTAGGACTAGCGCTTCCTACGAGCAGTACTTC	CASRARTSASYEQYF
.	TRBJ2-1	TRBV4-1	.	TGCGCCAGCAGCACCCCCAGGGGGGACAATGAGCAGTTCTTC	CASSTPRGDNEQFF
TRBD2	TRBJ2-3	TRBV6-1	.	TGTGCCAGCAGTGACGCTAGCGGGAGACCAAATACGCAGTATTTT	CASSDASGRPNTQYF
.	TRBJ2-1	TRBV29-1	.	TGCAGCGTTGGGAGGGACAGACCCAAGGAGCAGTTCTTC	CSVGRDRPKEQFF
TRBD2	TRBJ2-1	TRBV6-4	.	TGTGCCAGCAGTGACTCGATAGACATCACTAGCGGGTCCTACAATGAGCAGTTCTTC	CASSDSIDITSGSYNEQFF
.	TRBJ2-2	TRBV5-6	.	TGTGCCAGCAGCTTGGGGCGAGCGAACACCGGGGAGCTGTTTTTT	CASSLGRANTGELFF
.	TRBJ2-5	TRBV4-1	.	TGCGCCAGCAGCCAAGGTCCCCAAGAGACCCAGTACTTC	CASSQGPQETQYF
TRBD2	TRBJ2-1	TRBV12-5	.	TGTGCTAGTGGTTTGACCGGACTAGCGGGAAACAATGAGCAGTTCTTC	CASGLTGLAGNNEQFF
.	TRBJ1-1	TRBV11-3	.	TGTGCCAGCAGCCCTAGGGGTGGACGGAACACTGAAGCTTTCTTT	CASSPRGGRNTEAFF
TRBD2	TRBJ2-2	TRBV6-4	.	TGTGCCAGCAGAAGAAGCGGGATGAACACCGGGGAGCTGTTTTTT	CASRRSGMNTGELFF
.	TRBJ2-1	TRBV19	few	TGTGCCAGTAGTAGCGGGATGGAGCAGTTCTTC	CASSSGMEQFF
.	TRBJ1-1	TRBV10-3	.	TGTGCCATCAGTGAGACAGGTGCGGTCACTGAAGCTTTCTTT	CAISETGAVTEAFF